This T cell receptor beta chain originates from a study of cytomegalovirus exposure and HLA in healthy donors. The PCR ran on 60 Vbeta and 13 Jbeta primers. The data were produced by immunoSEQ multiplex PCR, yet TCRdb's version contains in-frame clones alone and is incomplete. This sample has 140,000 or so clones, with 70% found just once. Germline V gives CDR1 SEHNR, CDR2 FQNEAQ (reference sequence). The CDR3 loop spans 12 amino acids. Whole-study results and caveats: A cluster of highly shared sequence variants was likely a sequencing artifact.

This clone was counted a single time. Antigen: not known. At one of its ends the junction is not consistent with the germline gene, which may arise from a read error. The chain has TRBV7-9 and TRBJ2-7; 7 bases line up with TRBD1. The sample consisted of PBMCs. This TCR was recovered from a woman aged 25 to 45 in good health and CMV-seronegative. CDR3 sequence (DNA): TGTTCCAGCAGCTTAGAGACAGGGTTGGAGTACTTC. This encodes CSSSLETGLEYF.